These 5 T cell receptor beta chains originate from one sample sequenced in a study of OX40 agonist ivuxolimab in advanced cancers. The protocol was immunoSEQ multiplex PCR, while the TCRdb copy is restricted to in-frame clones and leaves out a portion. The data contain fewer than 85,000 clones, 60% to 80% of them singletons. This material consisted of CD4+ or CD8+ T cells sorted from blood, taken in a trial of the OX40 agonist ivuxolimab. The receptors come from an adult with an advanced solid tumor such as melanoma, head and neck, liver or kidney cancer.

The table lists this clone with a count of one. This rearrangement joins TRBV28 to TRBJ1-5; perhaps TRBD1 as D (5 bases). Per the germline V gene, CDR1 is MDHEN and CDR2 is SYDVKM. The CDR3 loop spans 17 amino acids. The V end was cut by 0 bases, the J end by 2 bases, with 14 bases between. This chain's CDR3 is CASSLWGVGGGNQPQHF. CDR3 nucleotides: TGTGCCAGCAGTTTATGGGGGGTCGGGGGTGGCAATCAGCCCCAGCATTTT. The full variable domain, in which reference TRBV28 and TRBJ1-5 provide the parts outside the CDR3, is DVKVTQSSRYLVKRTGEKVFLECVQDMDHENMFWYRQDPGLGLRLIYFSYDVKMKEKGDIPEGYSVSREKKERFSLILESASTNQTSMYLCASSLWGVGGGNQPQHFGDGTRLSIL.

CDR3 sequence (DNA): TGCGCCAGCAGCTTATCAGGGGGGTTTGACACCGGGGAGCTGTTTTTT. This sequence encodes CASSLSGGFDTGELFF. V gene TRBV5-1 combines with J gene TRBJ2-2; a weak D match, TRBD1 (7 bases). The CDR3 extends over 16 amino acids. Germline V gene sequence: CDR1 SGHRS, CDR2 YFSETQ. Trimming left V 2 bases short and J 3 bases short, with 14 bases between. Combining the CDR3 with reference TRBV5-1 and TRBJ2-2 gives the whole variable domain KAGVTQTPRYLIKTRGQQVTLSCSPISGHRSVSWYQQTPGQGLQFLFEYFSETQRNKGNFPGRFSGRQFSNSRSEMNVSTLELGDSALYLCASSLSGGFDTGELFFGEGSRLTVL.

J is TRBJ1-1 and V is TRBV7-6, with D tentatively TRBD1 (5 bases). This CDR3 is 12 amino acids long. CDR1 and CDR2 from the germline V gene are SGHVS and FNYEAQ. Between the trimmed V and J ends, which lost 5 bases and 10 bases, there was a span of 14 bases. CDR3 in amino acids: CASSPLGQGAFF. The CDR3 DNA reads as TGTGCCAGCAGCCCCCTCGGGCAGGGAGCTTTCTTT.

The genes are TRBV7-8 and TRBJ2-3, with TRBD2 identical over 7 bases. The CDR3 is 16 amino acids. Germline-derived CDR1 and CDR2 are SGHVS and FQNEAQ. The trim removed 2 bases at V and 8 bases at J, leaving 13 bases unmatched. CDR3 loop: CASSLPQAQTGGTQYF. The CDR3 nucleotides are TGTGCCAGCAGCTTACCTCAGGCTCAGACGGGGGGTACGCAGTATTTT.

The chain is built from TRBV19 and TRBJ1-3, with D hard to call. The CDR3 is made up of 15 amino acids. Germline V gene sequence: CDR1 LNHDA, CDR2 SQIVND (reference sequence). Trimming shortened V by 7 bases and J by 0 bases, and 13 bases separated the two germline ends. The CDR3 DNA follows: TGTGCCAGTAAGTGGTCGGGGAGCTCTGGAAACACCATATATTTT. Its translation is CASKWSGSSGNTIYF.